The entry that follows covers one T cell receptor (beta chain) sequence. The data belong to a study of control samples from healthy donors and cancer patients. Sequencing used immunoSEQ multiplex PCR; TCRdb keeps in-frame clones, though not all of them. The table lists 95,000 to 150,000 clones, approximately 88% of them singletons, with almost 40% in the top ten. Trimming stripped 2 bases from V and 3 bases from J, with 10 bases between. The CDR3 is 14 residues long. Germline values: CDR1 MGHRA, CDR2 YSYEKL. This TCR derives from a man between 50 and 59 years old in good health. Sequencing was performed on blood. The chain uses TRBV4-1 and TRBJ1-1; D is unclear. CDR3 DNA sequence: TGCGCCAGCAGCCAACCCGATGGGGACACTGAAGCTTTCTTT. As protein: CASSQPDGDTEAFF.